These 2 T cell receptor beta chains share one sample of origin, sequenced in a study of HIV-infected patients and healthy controls. No cell fractionation was done, so the repertoire covers all unsorted peripheral blood T cells. Approximately 500 ng RNA was reverse transcribed with alpha and beta constant-region primers. Separate chain-specific third strand synthesis with multiplexing indices produced the alpha and beta libraries. TCRdb redid the calling of the 5' RACE reads with MiXCR, one entry per CDR3 protein. The table includes approximately 9,000 distinct CDR3 sequences, 8% detected once. This material consisted of blood, taken before antiretroviral therapy. Receptor source: an adult with HIV infection. The donor label of this sample is uncertain.

This clonotype was recorded many times. J is TRBJ2-7 and V is TRBV6-6; D call uncertain. V lost 5 bases and J lost 0, with 11 bases in between. The CDR3 contains 14 residues. Germline CDR1 MNHNY, CDR2 SVGAGI (reference sequence). The DNA for the CDR3 is TGTGCCAGCAGTCGCGGAGTCCGCTCCTACGAGCAGTACTTC. Translation: CASSRGVRSYEQYF.

V gene TRBV3-1 combines with J gene TRBJ2-7; D ambiguous. Germline CDR1 LGHDT, CDR2 YNNKEL (reference sequence). The CDR3 totals 14 residues. V lost 1 base and J 2 bases, leaving 9 bases between the germline ends. The chain's CDR3 is CASSQGSMTYEQYF. The CDR3 DNA is TGTGCCAGCAGCCAAGGCTCAATGACCTACGAGCAGTACTTC.